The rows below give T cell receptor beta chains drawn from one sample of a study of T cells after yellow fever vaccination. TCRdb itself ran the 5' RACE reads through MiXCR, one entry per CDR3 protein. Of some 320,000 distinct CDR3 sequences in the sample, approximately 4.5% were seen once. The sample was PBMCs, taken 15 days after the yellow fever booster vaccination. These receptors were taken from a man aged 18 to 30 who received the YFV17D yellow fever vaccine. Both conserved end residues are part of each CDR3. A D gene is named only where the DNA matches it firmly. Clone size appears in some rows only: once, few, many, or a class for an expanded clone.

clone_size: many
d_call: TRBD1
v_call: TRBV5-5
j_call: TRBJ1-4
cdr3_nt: TGTGCCAGCAGCTCCTACCCCGGGACAGGGGGCAATGAAAAACTGTTTTTT
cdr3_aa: CASSSYPGTGGNEKLFF

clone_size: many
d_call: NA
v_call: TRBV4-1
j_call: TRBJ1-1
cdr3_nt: TGCGCCAGCAGCTTGGGGTGGGGCAGGTACACTGAAGCTTTCTTT
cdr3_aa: CASSLGWGRYTEAFF

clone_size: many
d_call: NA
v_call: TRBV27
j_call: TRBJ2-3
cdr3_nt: TGTGCCAGCAGTTTTGGGCCCCACACAGATACGCAGTATTTT
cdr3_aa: CASSFGPHTDTQYF

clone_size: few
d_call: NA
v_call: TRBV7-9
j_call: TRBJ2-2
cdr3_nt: TGTGCCAGCAGCTTAGGACAGGTCACCGGGGAGCTGTTTTTT
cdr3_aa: CASSLGQVTGELFF

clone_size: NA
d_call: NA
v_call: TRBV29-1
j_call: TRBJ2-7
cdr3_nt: TGCAGCGTTGAAGATAACCGGGAAACCTACGAGCAGTACTTC
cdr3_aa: CSVEDNRETYEQYF

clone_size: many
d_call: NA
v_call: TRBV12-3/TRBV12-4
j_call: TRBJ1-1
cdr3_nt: TGTGCCAGCAGCAGGACGGTCGGCACTGAAGCTTTCTTT
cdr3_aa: CASSRTVGTEAFF

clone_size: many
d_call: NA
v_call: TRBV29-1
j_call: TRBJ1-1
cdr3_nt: TGCAGCGTCCTAGGACAGTATAACACTGAAGCTTTCTTT
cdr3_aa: CSVLGQYNTEAFF

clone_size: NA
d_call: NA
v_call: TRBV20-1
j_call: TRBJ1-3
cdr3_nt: TGCAGTGCTAGTATACTCCCGGGAAACACCATATATTTT
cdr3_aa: CSASILPGNTIYF

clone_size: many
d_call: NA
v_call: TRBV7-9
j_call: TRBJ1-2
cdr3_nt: TGTGCCAGCAGCCCCGGGGACGGGGCTAACTATGGCTACACCTTC
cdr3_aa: CASSPGDGANYGYTF

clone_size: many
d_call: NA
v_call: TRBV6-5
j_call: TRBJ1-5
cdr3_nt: TGTGCCAGCAGTCCTCAGGGTTTGAGGGGGCCCCAGCATTTT
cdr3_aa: CASSPQGLRGPQHF

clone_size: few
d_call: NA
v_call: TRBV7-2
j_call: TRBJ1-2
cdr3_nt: TGTGCCAGCAGCTTAGCAACCGGGCCCTCCTATGGCTACACCTTC
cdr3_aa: CASSLATGPSYGYTF

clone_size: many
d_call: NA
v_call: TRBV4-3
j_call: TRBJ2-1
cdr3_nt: TGCGCCAGCAGCCAAGTTAGGGGGGGCTCCTACAATGAGCAGTTCTTC
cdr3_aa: CASSQVRGGSYNEQFF

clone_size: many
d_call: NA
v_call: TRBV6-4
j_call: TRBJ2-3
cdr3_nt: TGTGCCAGCAGTGCCACCCCCACGGGCGGCACAGATACGCAGTATTTT
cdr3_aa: CASSATPTGGTDTQYF

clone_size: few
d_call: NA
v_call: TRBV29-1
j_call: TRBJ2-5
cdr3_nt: TGCAGCGTGGGCGGGGAGGAGACCCAGTACTTC
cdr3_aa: CSVGGEETQYF

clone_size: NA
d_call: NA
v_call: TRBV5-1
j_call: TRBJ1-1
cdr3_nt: TGCGCCAGCAGCCCGGGACGGAGGACTGGTGACACTGAAGCTTTCTTT
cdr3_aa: CASSPGRRTGDTEAFF

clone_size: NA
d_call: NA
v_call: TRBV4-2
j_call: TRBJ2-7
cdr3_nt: TGTGCCAGCAGCCAAGAGAGCAGCTCCTACGAGCAGTACTTC
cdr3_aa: CASSQESSSYEQYF

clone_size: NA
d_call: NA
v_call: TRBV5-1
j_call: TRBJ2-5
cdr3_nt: TGCGCCAGCAGCTTAAGCTGGGGAGAGACCCAGTACTTC
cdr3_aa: CASSLSWGETQYF

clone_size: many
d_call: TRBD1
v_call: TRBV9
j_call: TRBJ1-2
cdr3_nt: TGTGCCAGCAGCGTAGACCCACAGGGGCCTCGACCTGGCTACACCTTC
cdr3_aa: CASSVDPQGPRPGYTF

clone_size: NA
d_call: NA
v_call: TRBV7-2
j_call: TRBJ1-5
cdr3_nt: TGTGCCAGCAGCCTCTCAGGGTGGGGTCAGCCCCAGCATTTT
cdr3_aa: CASSLSGWGQPQHF

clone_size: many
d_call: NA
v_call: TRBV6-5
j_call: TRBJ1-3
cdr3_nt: TGTGCCAGCAGTTACGATCATAACGGCGGACCTACTGGAAACACCATATATTTT
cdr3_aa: CASSYDHNGGPTGNTIYF

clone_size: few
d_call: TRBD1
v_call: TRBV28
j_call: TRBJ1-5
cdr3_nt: TGTGCCAGCAGCCACAACCCGACAGGGGTAGGGGGAAATCAGCCCCAGCATTTT
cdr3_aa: CASSHNPTGVGGNQPQHF

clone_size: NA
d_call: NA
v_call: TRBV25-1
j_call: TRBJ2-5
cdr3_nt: TGTGCCAGCAGTGAACCCCTAGTCCGAGAGACCCAGTACTTC
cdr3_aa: CASSEPLVRETQYF

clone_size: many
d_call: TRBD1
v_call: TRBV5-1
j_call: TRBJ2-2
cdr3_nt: TGCGCCAGCAGCGGGACAGGGGGCGCTTCCGGGGAGCTGTTTTTT
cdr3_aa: CASSGTGGASGELFF

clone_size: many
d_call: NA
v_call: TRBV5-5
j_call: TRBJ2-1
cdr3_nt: TGTGCCAGCAGCCTGTTATTAGGGGGGGCCTACAATGAGCAGTTCTTC
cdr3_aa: CASSLLLGGAYNEQFF

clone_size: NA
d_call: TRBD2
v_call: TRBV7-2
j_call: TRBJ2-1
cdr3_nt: TGTGCCAGCAGCTTTGCTAGCGGGGGGGCCGGGGAGCAGTTCTTC
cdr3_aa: CASSFASGGAGEQFF

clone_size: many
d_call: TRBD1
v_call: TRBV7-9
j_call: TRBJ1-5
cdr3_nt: TGTGCCAGCAGCTTCGGACAGGGAGGGTATCAGCCCCAGCATTTT
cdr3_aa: CASSFGQGGYQPQHF

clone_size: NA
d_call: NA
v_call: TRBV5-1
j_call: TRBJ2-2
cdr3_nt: TGCGCCAGCAGCTTGTTCTGGGGGCGGGAGCGGAAGGAGACCGGGGAGCTGTTTTTT
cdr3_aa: CASSLFWGRERKETGELFF

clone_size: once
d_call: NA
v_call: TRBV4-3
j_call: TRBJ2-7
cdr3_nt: TGCGCCAGCAGCCGCGGACCGGCCTACGAGCAGTACTTC
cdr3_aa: CASSRGPAYEQYF

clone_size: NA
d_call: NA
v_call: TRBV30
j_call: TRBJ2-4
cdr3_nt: TGTGCCTGGAGTGGATGGGACCCTAACATTCAGTACTTC
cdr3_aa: CAWSGWDPNIQYF

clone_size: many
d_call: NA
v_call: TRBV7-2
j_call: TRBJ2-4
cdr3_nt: TGTGCCAGCAGCCCGGGACTAGCCAAAAACATTCAGTACTTC
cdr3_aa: CASSPGLAKNIQYF

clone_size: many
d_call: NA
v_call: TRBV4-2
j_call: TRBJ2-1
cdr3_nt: TGTGCCAGCAGCCAAGATCGGGCGAGCAGCTACAATGAGCAGTTCTTC
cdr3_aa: CASSQDRASSYNEQFF

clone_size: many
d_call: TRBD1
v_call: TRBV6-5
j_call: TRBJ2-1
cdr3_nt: TGTGCCAGCAACAAAGACAGGGGGTACGAGTTCTTC
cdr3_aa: CASNKDRGYEFF

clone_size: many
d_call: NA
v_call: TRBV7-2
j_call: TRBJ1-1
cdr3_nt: TGTGCCAGCAGCCCAGAACTGGGAACGATGAGAGCTTTCTTT
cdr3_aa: CASSPELGTMRAFF

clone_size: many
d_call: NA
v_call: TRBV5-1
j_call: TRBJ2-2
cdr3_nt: TGCGCCAGCAGCTTGCGTGCAGGGGTTACCACCGGGGAGCTGTTTTTT
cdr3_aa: CASSLRAGVTTGELFF

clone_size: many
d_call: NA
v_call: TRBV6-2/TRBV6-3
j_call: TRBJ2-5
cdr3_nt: TGTGCCAGCAGTAAGGACAGATTGCAAGAGACCCAGTACTTC
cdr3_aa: CASSKDRLQETQYF

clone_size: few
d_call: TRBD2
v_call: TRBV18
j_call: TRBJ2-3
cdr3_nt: TGTGCCAGCTCACCGGAAGGCGGGCGGGGGGATACGCAGTATTTT
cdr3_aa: CASSPEGGRGDTQYF

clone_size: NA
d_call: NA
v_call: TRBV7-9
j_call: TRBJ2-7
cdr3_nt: TGTGCCAGCAGCTCCGCCTTGAACAGGGCAGGCTACGAGCAGTACTTC
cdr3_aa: CASSSALNRAGYEQYF

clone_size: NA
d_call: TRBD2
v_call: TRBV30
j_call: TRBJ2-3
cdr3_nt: TGTGCCTGGACTCCGGGGGGACTAGGCTCCAAATGGGCGCAGTATTTT
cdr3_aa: CAWTPGGLGSKWAQYF

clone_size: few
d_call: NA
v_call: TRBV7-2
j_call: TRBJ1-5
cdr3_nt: TGTGCCAGCAGCTCCTTGACAGGCTTGGGACAGCCCCAGCATTTT
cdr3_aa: CASSSLTGLGQPQHF

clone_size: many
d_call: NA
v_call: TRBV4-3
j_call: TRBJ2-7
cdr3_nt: TGCGCCAGCAGCTTCAGGGCAATACAGTCGGCGCAGTACTTC
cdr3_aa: CASSFRAIQSAQYF

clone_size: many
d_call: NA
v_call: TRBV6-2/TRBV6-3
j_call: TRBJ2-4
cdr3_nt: TGTGCCAGCAGCCCTACAGGGCTACTAGCCAAAAACATTCAGTACTTC
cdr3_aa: CASSPTGLLAKNIQYF

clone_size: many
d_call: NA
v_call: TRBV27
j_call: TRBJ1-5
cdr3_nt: TGTGCCAGCAGTCGTCCCGGGGAGGGTCAGCCCCAGCATTTT
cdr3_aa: CASSRPGEGQPQHF

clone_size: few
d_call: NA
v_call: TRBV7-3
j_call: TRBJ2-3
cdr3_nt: TGTGCCAGCAGCTTAAGTGGTCACACAGATACGCAGTATTTT
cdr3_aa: CASSLSGHTDTQYF

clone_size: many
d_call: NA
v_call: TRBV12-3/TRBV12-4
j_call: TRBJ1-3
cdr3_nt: TGTGCCAGCAGCCACCGGAGCTCTGGAAACACCATATATTTT
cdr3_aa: CASSHRSSGNTIYF

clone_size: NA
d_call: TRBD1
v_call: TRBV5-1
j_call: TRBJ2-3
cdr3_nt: TGCGCCAGCAGCCCGGGGACAGAGACAAGGGGGACGCAGTATTTT
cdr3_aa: CASSPGTETRGTQYF

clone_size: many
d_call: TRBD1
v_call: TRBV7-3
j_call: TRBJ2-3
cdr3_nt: TGTGCCAGCGGCCGGGACAGATTCGATACGCAGTATTTT
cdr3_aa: CASGRDRFDTQYF